Listed here is a single T cell receptor (beta chain). This clonotype occurred a few times. It has no known antigen specificity. No much larger clonotype is one base removed from it; base qualities were not supplied. This sample stems from a study of blood T cells in healthy people across ages (dated by TCRdb to 2015 to 2017). Describing the broader study: Template switching captured roughly one uniquely barcoded TCR beta cDNA molecule per two T cells in model experiments. Using deep sequencing normalized with unique cDNA molecular identifiers, the study measured how TCR beta repertoire diversity changes with age. The donors were split into four age groups: young (average about 15 years), middle-aged (about 40), aged (around 67) and long-lived (about 82). To avoid experimental bias, donors of different ages were spread randomly across the sequencing lanes. Using the same blood draw, the study looked at two additional independent replicas of 1 million unique cDNA reads for two donors, one aged 18 to 29 and the other aged 80 or older. What the study reported, not specific to this receptor: The long-lived group showed more naive CD4+ T cells, fewer expanded clones and increased TCR diversity than the aged group, suggesting age selection. Observed TCR beta diversity per million T cells fell roughly linearly with age, and a significant reduction was already apparent by age around 40. Conclusive comparison of naive and antigen-experienced compartments was prevented by the profiling of bulk unsorted PBMCs. Estimates of total diversity from one million sequenced T cells were regarded as lower bounds and underestimates. The CMV infection status of donors was not known, potentially confounding age-related changes in expanded clonotypes. A strong correlation was found between observed TCR beta diversity and the percentage of naive T cells measured by flow cytometry.

CDR1 and CDR2 were assigned from the germline V gene as SGHRS and YFSETQ. The trim is 4 bases for V and 5 bases for J, with a gap of 18 bases between the germline ends. The CDR3 measures 15 amino acids from cysteine to phenylalanine. The CDR3 DNA has 45 bases and is translated from base 1. The library was generated by 5' RACE. Sequencer: Illumina HiSeq 2500. A second roughly 6 to 12 cycle PCR used a sample-barcoded 5' primer and a J-beta primer mix. A unique molecular identifier was introduced onto each TCR beta cDNA molecule by a template-switch 5' adaptor carrying 12 random nucleotides. Each sample yielded at least 3 million CDR3-containing paired-end reads. First-strand cDNA synthesis was performed from all RNA using the Mint cDNA synthesis kit, with priming by a TRBC-specific oligonucleotide. Following uracil-DNA glycosylase treatment, all cDNA underwent a first 18-cycle PCR with the universal primers M1SS and BC2_uni_R. In the authors' own workflow: Normalization of each sample was performed by random selection of 1 million high-quality reads, each carrying a distinct molecular identifier. Instead of being binned into consensus sequences, reads that shared molecular identifiers were thrown out. MiTCR, set to a Q25 quality threshold and the strictest error-elimination algorithm, was used for CDR3 identification, clonotype clustering and error correction. A nonparametric unseen species model using Euler transformation provided a lower-bound estimate of total TCR beta diversity. TCRdb reworked the public reads: Q25 trimming with fastp, MiXCR clone assembly, productive beta chains retained. Records with the same CDR3 protein are collapsed into one entry carrying the most frequent genes and DNA. TCRdb, rather than the study authors, made the V and J calls. The sample yields 450,000 to 700,000 distinct CDR3 sequences; 25% to 30% were counted once. Jointly, the top ten make up less than 20% of the sample.

The 39 donors, aged about 6 to 100 years, were systemically healthy Caucasian individuals from Russia. Each donor gave about 9.7 milliliters of peripheral blood, drawn into EDTA-treated Vacutainer tubes. Ficoll-Paque density-gradient centrifugation was used to isolate PBMCs, with at least 6.5 million per sample. Total RNA was extracted from PBMCs with Trizol reagent, with at least 6 micrograms obtained per sample. The percentages of naive CD45RAhigh/CD27high T cells were determined by flow cytometry on a PBMC aliquot from every donor. This TCR was sampled from a woman aged 70-85 years in good health. The sequence is built from TRBV5-1 and TRBJ2-5; the D element could tentatively be TRBD1 or TRBD2, as 6 bases agree for each. The material sequenced was blood. The DNA sequence reads TGCGCCAGCAGCGACCTCTCGGGGGCCGAGGAGACCCAGTACTTC. Translated, this gives CASSDLSGAEETQYF.